The 27 T cell receptor beta chains in this list originate from one sample, sequenced in a study of cytomegalovirus exposure and HLA in healthy donors. Vbeta (60) and Jbeta (13) primers were used in the PCR. This table comes from immunoSEQ multiplex PCR, and its TCRdb copy is limited to in-frame clones, with some not included. The sample includes 150,000 to 200,000 clones, 75% to 85% of them seen just once. The sequencing sample was made of PBMCs. These receptors came from a woman in her 30s in good health and CMV-seronegative.

The CDR3 sequence: CSVLSGRRANEQFF. DNA for the CDR3: TGCAGCGTTCTTAGCGGGAGAAGAGCTAATGAGCAGTTCTTC. V and J are TRBV29-1 and TRBJ2-1; 9 nucleotides line up with TRBD2. The CDR3 consists of 14 residues. V lost 5 bases and J lost 7; bases outside the gene matches: 9. The germline V gene has CDR1 SQVTM and CDR2 ANQGSEA.

The chain couples TRBV19 to TRBJ1-4, with D hard to call. The CDR3 loop spans 15 amino acids. V lost 7 bases and J lost 7, with 19 bases in between. From germline, CDR1 is LNHDA and CDR2 SQIVND (reference sequence). CDR3 DNA sequence: TGTGCCAGTACCCGAGGTGGCGATCGGGTTGAAAAACTGTTTTTT. Translating gives CASTRGGDRVEKLFF.

The chain recombines TRBV5-5 with TRBJ1-2, with D perhaps matching TRBD1 (6 bases). Germline V CDR1 and CDR2: SGHKS, YYEKEE (reference sequence). This CDR3 spans 14 amino acids. The V end was cut by 2 bases, the J end by 2 bases, with 10 bases between. The chain's CDR3 is CASSFMGANYGYTF. CDR3 DNA sequence: TGTGCCAGCAGCTTCATGGGGGCGAACTATGGCTACACCTTC.

The rearrangement uses TRBV10-2 and TRBJ2-2; D is unresolved. The CDR3 loop spans 14 amino acids. V was cut by 2 bases and J by 5 bases, with 9 bases left in between. From germline, CDR1 is WSHSY and CDR2 SAAADI. The CDR3 is CASSEVRVTGELFF. The CDR3 DNA reads as TGCGCCAGCAGTGAGGTTCGGGTTACCGGGGAGCTGTTTTTT.

The rearrangement joins TRBV5-5 to TRBJ1-6; no clear D. The germline CDR1 and CDR2 sequences are SGHKS and YYEKEE (reference sequence). V lost 2 bases to trimming and J lost 5 bases, with 8 bases between them. CDR3 length equals 14 residues. The CDR3 reads CASSFSLDNSPLHF. The CDR3 bases are TGTGCCAGCAGCTTCTCCCTCGATAATTCACCCCTCCACTTT.

This chain links TRBV13 with TRBJ1-5; weak D call: TRBD1 (5 bases). Between the trimmed V and J ends, which lost 0 bases and 4 bases, there was a span of 16 bases. The CDR3 runs 17 residues. Germline-derived CDR1 and CDR2 are PRHDT and FYEKMQ (reference sequence). The CDR3 protein is CASSLGAGAGRNQPQHF. Here the CDR3 DNA reads TGTGCCAGCAGCTTAGGCGCGGGAGCAGGGAGGAATCAGCCCCAGCATTTT.

The gene calls are TRBV5-6 and TRBJ2-1; 15 bases line up with TRBD2. This CDR3 is 14 amino acids long. Trimming removed 5 bases from V and 7 bases from J; junction bases left unmatched: 1. Germline V CDR1 and CDR2: SGHDT, YYEEEE. CDR3 protein: CASRGTSGRNEQFF. The CDR3 region has the DNA TGTGCCAGCAGGGGGACTAGCGGGAGGAATGAGCAGTTCTTC.

The DNA for the CDR3 is TGTGCCAGCGCGGCCAGGGGCTATGGCTACACCTTC. This sequence encodes CASAARGYGYTF. The chain employs TRBV28 and TRBJ1-2; weak D call: TRBD1 (6 bases). From germline, CDR1 is MDHEN and CDR2 SYDVKM. The CDR3 totals 12 residues. V lost 8 bases, J lost 4 bases, and 11 bases lay in between.

The chain's CDR3 is CASSPRAADTEAFF. The CDR3 DNA reads TGTGCCAGCTCCCCGAGGGCGGCCGACACTGAAGCTTTCTTT. The rearrangement links TRBV18 to TRBJ1-1; D not resolved. V gave up 6 bases and J gave up 3 bases, with 14 bases separating them. The length of the CDR3 is 14 residues. Germline V CDR1 and CDR2: KGHSH, LQKENI. Filled out from reference TRBV18 and TRBJ1-1, the complete variable domain reads NAGVMQNPRHLVRRRGQEARLRCSPMKGHSHVYWYRQLPEEGLKFMVYLQKENIIDESGMPKERFSAEFPKEGPSILRIQQVVRGDSAAYFCASSPRAADTEAFFGQGTRLTVV.

The chain carries TRBV5-1 and TRBJ1-2; unclear D gene. Germline loops: CDR1 SGHRS, CDR2 YFSETQ. CDR3 length: 16 residues. V lost 1 base to trimming and J lost 3 bases, with 16 bases between them. CDR3 coding DNA: TGCGCCAGCAGCTTGACCGAGAGCTTTTCTCACTATGGCTACACCTTC. This translates into CASSLTESFSHYGYTF.

The V gene is TRBV28, the J gene TRBJ2-1, with D tentatively TRBD2 (6 bases). Germline CDR1 is MDHEN and CDR2 is SYDVKM. Trimming took off 4 bases at V and 2 bases at J, with 12 bases between the two ends. The CDR3 is 15 amino acids. DNA for the CDR3: TGTGCCAGCAGTTCCTTGGGACTTGCCTACAATGAGCAGTTCTTC. This gives the protein CASSSLGLAYNEQFF.

This chain uses TRBV30 with TRBJ1-2; TRBD1 matches at 7 bases. Germline V lookup: CDR1 GTSNPN, CDR2 SVGIG (reference sequence). V lost 3 bases, J lost 4 bases, and 8 bases stayed unmatched. The CDR3 length is 14 residues. The CDR3 spells CAWRVQGEGYGYTF. CDR3 coding DNA: TGTGCCTGGAGGGTCCAGGGGGAAGGCTATGGCTACACCTTC.

This clone was recorded only once. This rearrangement joins TRBV7-2 to TRBJ2-3; 8 nucleotides agree with TRBD2. Germline lookup yields CDR1 SGHTA and CDR2 FQGNSA. CDR3 length: 16 amino acids. V lost 5 bases and J lost 0; bases outside the gene matches: 7. The CDR3 DNA sequence: TGTGCCAGCAGCCCTTTAGCGGGGACTAGCACAGATACGCAGTATTTT. Its translation is CASSPLAGTSTDTQYF. The variable domain in full, with the rest retrieved from reference TRBV7-2 and TRBJ2-3, is GAGVSQSPSNKVTEKGKDVELRCDPISGHTALYWYRQSLGQGLEFLIYFQGNSAPDKSGLPSDRFSAERTGGSVSTLTIQRTQQEDSAVYLCASSPLAGTSTDTQYFGPGTRLTVL.

This clone came up a few times. The sample has other DNA sequences that encode this CDR3 too. The chain uses TRBV6-5 and TRBJ1-5; a weak D match, TRBD1 (5 bases). Trimming pared 6 bases from V and 0 bases from J, leaving 12 bases between. The V gene's germline CDR1 is MNHEY and CDR2 SVGAGI. CDR3 size: 15 residues. The CDR3 bases are TGTGCCAGCAGCTTGACAGCTTATAGCAATCAGCCCCAGCATTTT. This encodes CASSLTAYSNQPQHF.

This chain links TRBV29-1 with TRBJ2-7; the match to TRBD1 covers 7 bases. CDR1 and CDR2 (germline): SQVTM, ANQGSEA. The CDR3 spans 13 residues. V trimming: 4 bases; J trimming: 7 bases; junction bases outside the gene matches: 10. This chain's CDR3 is CSVGGGAWNEQYF. CDR3 nucleotide sequence: TGCAGCGTTGGAGGGGGCGCATGGAATGAGCAGTACTTC.

This rearrangement joins TRBV4-1 to TRBJ1-2; maybe TRBD1 (5 bases). Trimming removed 10 bases at V and 5 bases at J, with 11 bases between. The CDR3 contains 11 residues. Germline-derived CDR1 and CDR2 are MGHRA and YSYEKL. CDR3 protein: CATEGQYGYTF. The CDR3 coding sequence is TGCGCCACAGAAGGACAATATGGCTACACCTTC.

The sample holds one count of this clone. The J gene is TRBJ1-5, the V gene TRBV2, with D unresolved. Trimming took off 3 bases at V and 0 bases at J, with 9 bases between the two ends. Germline V CDR1 and CDR2: SNHLY, FYNNEI. CDR3 length: 15 residues. The CDR3 protein is CASSDRRDSNQPQHF. The CDR3 coding sequence is TGTGCCAGCAGTGACCGACGGGATAGCAATCAGCCCCAGCATTTT.

Concerning this clone itself: A read error may produce the germline difference seen at one junction end. The chain is built from TRBV7-9 and TRBJ1-2; D is unresolved. The length of the CDR3 is 14 residues. Germline V CDR1 and CDR2: SEHNR, FQNEAQ (reference sequence). CDR3 region: CSSSSTVSNYGYTF. The CDR3 DNA reads as TGTTCCAGCAGCTCAACAGTCTCCAACTATGGCTACACCTTC.

V and J are TRBV7-7 and TRBJ2-1; 9 positions agree with TRBD1. With V trimmed by 4 bases and J by 0 bases, 4 bases remained unmatched. The CDR3 is 16 residues long. Germline CDR1 and CDR2: SSHAT and FNYEAQ (reference sequence). In DNA form, the CDR3 reads TGTGCCAGCAGCTCGGGACAGGGAGGCTCCTACAATGAGCAGTTCTTC. Translated: CASSSGQGGSYNEQFF. Drawing the rest from reference TRBV7-7 and TRBJ2-1, the complete variable domain is GAGVSQSPRYKVTKRGQDVTLRCDPISSHATLYWYQQALGQGPEFLTYFNYEAQPDKSGLPSDRFSAERPEGSISTLTIQRTEQRDSAMYRCASSSGQGGSYNEQFFGPGTRLTVL.

This clone was detected a few times. The chain recombines TRBV7-3 with TRBJ2-1, with TRBD2 matching 8 bases. Germline lookup yields CDR1 SGHTA and CDR2 FQGTGA. The V segment lost 5 bases and the J segment 0 bases; nucleotides outside the gene matches: 6. The CDR3 length is 16 residues. The CDR3 DNA reads as TGTGCCAGCAGCCCGAGCGGGAGTCTCTCCTACAATGAGCAGTTCTTC. It translates to CASSPSGSLSYNEQFF.

The chain carries TRBV28 and TRBJ1-1, with 7 bases matching TRBD1. CDR1 and CDR2 from the germline V gene are MDHEN and SYDVKM. The J segment lost 3 bases and the V segment lost 1 base, leaving 14 bases of the junction unmatched. CDR3 length equals 18 residues. In nucleotides, the CDR3 is TGTGCCAGCAGTTTATATCCGGAAGGGGGCCCCTGGGACACTGAAGCTTTCTTT. Translation gives CASSLYPEGGPWDTEAFF. Based on the CDR3 plus reference TRBV28 and TRBJ1-1, the full variable domain is DVKVTQSSRYLVKRTGEKVFLECVQDMDHENMFWYRQDPGLGLRLIYFSYDVKMKEKGDIPEGYSVSREKKERFSLILESASTNQTSMYLCASSLYPEGGPWDTEAFFGQGTRLTVV.

This clone appeared a single time. V is TRBV4-1 and J is TRBJ2-3; 7 bases are shared with TRBD2. The CDR3 is 19 amino acids. Germline V gives CDR1 MGHRA, CDR2 YSYEKL. Germline trimming cut 2 bases from V and 2 bases from J; bases unmatched to any gene: 16. CDR3 in DNA: TGCGCCAGCAGCCAACTCTGGGGGGTGCGAGCGGGGAACACAGATACGCAGTATTTT. Translated: CASSQLWGVRAGNTDTQYF.

This clone was picked up a small number of times. This chain links TRBV6-5 with TRBJ1-1, with D possibly TRBD1 on 5 matching bases. The length of the CDR3 is 13 residues. Germline V CDR1 and CDR2: MNHEY, SVGAGI. V gave up 6 bases and J gave up 7 bases, with 15 bases separating them. CDR3 loop: CASSSSQGLEAFF. The CDR3 DNA is TGTGCCAGCAGCTCCTCCCAGGGACTTGAAGCTTTCTTT.

This sequence joins TRBV7-2 and TRBJ2-7; the match to TRBD2 covers 7 bases. With V trimmed by 1 base and J by 2 bases, 5 bases remained unmatched. Germline V gene sequence: CDR1 SGHTA, CDR2 FQGNSA. This CDR3 region has 15 residues. The CDR3 is CASSLERGGTYEQYF. In nucleotides, the CDR3 is TGTGCCAGCAGCTTAGAAAGGGGAGGGACCTACGAGCAGTACTTC.

V is TRBV6-1 and J is TRBJ1-5; 7 bases agree with TRBD1. J gave up 3 bases and V 7 bases, and 6 bases lay outside the gene matches. Germline CDR1 and CDR2: MNHNS and SASEGT. The CDR3 consists of 14 residues. CDR3 loop: CASITTGVNQPQHF. In nucleotides, the CDR3 is TGTGCCAGCATCACTACAGGGGTCAATCAGCCCCAGCATTTT.

This chain uses TRBV6-1 with TRBJ2-7; 10 positions agree with TRBD2. The trim removed 8 bases at V and 2 bases at J, leaving 6 bases unmatched. The germline CDR1 and CDR2 sequences are MNHNS and SASEGT. The CDR3 covers 14 residues. CDR3 loop: CASRILAGPYEQYF. The CDR3 DNA sequence: TGTGCCAGCCGGATACTAGCGGGGCCCTACGAGCAGTACTTC.

The chain couples TRBV20-1 to TRBJ2-4; D gene unclear. CDR1 and CDR2 (germline): DFQATT, SNEGSKA (reference sequence). V gave up 6 bases and J gave up 8 bases, with 8 bases separating them. The CDR3 is made up of 10 amino acids. As DNA, the CDR3 is TGCAGTGCCCTCCGGGACATTCAGTACTTC. Translating gives CSALRDIQYF.